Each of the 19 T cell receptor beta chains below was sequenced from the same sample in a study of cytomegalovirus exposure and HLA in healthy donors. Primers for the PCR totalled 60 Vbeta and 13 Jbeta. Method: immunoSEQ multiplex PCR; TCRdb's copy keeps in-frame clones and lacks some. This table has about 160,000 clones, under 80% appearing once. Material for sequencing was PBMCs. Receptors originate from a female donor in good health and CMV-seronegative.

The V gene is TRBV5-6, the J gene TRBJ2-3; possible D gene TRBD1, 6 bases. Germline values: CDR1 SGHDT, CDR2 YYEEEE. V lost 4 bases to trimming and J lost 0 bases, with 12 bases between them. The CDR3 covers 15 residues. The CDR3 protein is CASSRRTVSTDTQYF. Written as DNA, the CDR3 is TGTGCCAGCAGCCGCAGGACAGTTAGCACAGATACGCAGTATTTT.

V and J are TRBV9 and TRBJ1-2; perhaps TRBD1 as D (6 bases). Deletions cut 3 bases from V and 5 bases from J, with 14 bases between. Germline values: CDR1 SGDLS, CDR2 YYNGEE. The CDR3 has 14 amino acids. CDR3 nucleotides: TGTGCCAGCAGCGCTGAGCAGGGGAATTATGGCTACACCTTC. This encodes CASSAEQGNYGYTF.

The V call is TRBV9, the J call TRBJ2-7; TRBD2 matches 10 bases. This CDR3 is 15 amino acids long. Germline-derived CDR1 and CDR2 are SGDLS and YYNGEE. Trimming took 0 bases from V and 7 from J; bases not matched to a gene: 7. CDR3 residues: CASSVESGRAGEQYF. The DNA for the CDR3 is TGTGCCAGCAGCGTAGAAAGCGGGAGGGCGGGTGAGCAGTACTTC.

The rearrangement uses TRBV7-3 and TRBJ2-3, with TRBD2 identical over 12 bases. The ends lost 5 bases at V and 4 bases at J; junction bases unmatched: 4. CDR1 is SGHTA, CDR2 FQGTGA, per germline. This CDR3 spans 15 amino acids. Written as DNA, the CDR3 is TGTGCCAGCAGCCCGACTAGCGGGAGCGCAGATACGCAGTATTTT. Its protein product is CASSPTSGSADTQYF.

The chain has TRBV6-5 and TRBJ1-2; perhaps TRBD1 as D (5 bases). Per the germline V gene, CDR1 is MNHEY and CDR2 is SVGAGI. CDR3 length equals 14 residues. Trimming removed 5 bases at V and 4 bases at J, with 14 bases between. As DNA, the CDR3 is TGTGCCAGCAGTAGACAGTCAAGAGGCTATGGCTACACCTTC. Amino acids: CASSRQSRGYGYTF.

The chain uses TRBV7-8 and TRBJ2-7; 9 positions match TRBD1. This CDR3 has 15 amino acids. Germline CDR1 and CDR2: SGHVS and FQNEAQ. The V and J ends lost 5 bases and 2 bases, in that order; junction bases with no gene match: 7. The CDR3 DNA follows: TGTGCCAGCAGCCCCCGACGACAGGGGGCCTACGAGCAGTACTTC. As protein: CASSPRRQGAYEQYF.

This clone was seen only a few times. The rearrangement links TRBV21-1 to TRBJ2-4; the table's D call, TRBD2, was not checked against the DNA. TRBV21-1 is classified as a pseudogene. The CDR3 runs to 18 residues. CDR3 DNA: TGTGCCAGCAGGGACAAGACTAGCGGGGGTCTAGCCAAAAACATTCAGTACTTC. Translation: CASRDKTSGGLAKNIQYF.

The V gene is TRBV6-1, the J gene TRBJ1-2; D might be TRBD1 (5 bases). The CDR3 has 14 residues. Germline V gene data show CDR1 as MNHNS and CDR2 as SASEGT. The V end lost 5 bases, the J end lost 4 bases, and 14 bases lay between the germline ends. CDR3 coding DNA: TGTGCCAGCAGTATTGAGGAGGGGACCTATGGCTACACCTTC. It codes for CASSIEEGTYGYTF.

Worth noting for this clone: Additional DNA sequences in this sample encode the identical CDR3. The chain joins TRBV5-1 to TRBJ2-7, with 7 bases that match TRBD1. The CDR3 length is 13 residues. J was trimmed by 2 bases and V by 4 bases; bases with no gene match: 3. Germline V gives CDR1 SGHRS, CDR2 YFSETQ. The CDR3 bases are TGCGCCAGCAGCCCCACAGGGGCCTACGAGCAGTACTTC. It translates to CASSPTGAYEQYF.

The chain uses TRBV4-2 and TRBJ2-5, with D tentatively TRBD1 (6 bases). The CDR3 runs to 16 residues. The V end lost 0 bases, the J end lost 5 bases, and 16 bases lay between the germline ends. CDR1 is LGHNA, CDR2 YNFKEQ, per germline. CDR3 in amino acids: CASSQDLNRDAETQYF. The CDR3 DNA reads TGTGCCAGCAGCCAAGATCTTAACAGGGACGCGGAGACCCAGTACTTC.

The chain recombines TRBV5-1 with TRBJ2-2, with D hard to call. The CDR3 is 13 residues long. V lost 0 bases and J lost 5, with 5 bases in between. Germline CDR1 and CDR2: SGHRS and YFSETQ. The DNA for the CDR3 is TGCGCCAGCAGCTTGGTGACAACCGGGGAGCTGTTTTTT. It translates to CASSLVTTGELFF.

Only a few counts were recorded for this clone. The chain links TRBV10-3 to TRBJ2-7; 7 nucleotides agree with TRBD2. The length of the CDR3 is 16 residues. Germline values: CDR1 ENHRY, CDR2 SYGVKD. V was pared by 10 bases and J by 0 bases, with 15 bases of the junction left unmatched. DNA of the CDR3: TGTGCCACCTGCCCGAGGGCTAGCGGTAGCTCCTACGAGCAGTACTTC. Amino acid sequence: CATCPRASGSSYEQYF.

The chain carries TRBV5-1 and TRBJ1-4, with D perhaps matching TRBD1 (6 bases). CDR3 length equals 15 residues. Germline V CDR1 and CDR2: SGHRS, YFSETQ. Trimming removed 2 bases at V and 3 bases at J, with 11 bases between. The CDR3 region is CASSFLGGPNEKLFF. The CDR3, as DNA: TGCGCCAGCAGCTTCTTAGGGGGTCCTAATGAAAAACTGTTTTTT.

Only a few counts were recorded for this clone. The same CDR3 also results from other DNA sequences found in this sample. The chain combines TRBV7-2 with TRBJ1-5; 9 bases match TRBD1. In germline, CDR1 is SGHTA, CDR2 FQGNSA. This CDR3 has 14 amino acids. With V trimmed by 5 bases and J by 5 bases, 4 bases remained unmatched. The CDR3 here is CASSLRQGDQPQHF. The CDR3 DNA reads TGTGCCAGCAGCCTCAGACAGGGGGATCAGCCCCAGCATTTT.

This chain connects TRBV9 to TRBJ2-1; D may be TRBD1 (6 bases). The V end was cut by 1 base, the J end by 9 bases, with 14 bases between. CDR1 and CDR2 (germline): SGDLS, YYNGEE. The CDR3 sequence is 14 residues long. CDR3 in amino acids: CASSVQPGQGEQFF. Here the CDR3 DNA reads TGTGCCAGCAGCGTACAACCGGGACAAGGTGAGCAGTTCTTC. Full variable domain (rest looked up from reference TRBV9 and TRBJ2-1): DSGVTQTPKHLITATGQRVTLRCSPRSGDLSVYWYQQSLDQGLQFLIQYYNGEERAKGNILERFSAQQFPDLHSELNLSSLELGDSALYFCASSVQPGQGEQFFGPGTRLTVL.

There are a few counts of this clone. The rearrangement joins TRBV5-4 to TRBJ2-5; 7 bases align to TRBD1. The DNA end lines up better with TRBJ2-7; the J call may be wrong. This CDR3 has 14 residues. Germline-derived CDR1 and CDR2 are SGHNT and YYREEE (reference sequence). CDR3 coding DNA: TGTGCCAGCAGCTCAAAGGGACAGACCTACGAGCAGTACTTC. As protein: CASSSKGQTYEQYF.

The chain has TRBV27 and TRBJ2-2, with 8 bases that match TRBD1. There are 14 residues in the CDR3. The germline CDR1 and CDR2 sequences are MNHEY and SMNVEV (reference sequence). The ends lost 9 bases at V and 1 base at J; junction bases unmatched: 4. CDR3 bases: TGTGCCAGTAGGGGGACAGGGAACACCGGGGAGCTGTTTTTT. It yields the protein CASRGTGNTGELFF.

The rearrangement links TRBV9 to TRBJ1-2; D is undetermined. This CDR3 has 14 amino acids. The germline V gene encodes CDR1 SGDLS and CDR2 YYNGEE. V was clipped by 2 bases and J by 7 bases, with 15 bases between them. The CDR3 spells CASSVGPGFSGYTF. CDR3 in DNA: TGTGCCAGCAGCGTTGGGCCGGGGTTCTCTGGCTACACCTTC.

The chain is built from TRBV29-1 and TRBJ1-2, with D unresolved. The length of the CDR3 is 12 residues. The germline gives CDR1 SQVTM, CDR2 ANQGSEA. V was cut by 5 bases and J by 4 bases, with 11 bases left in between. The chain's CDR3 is CSVPRHLYGYTF. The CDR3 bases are TGCAGCGTTCCCAGACACCTCTATGGCTACACCTTC.